The entry below gives a single T cell receptor beta chain sequence along with its context. The data belong to a study of control samples from healthy donors and cancer patients. Germline CDR1 and CDR2: LNHDA and SQIVND (reference sequence). The ends were cut back, 3 bases at V and 2 bases at J, with 8 bases in the middle. The CDR3 runs to 13 residues. Method: immunoSEQ multiplex PCR; TCRdb's copy keeps in-frame clones and lacks some. Of 150,000 to 200,000 clones listed, 85% to 95% are singletons. The V gene is TRBV19, the J gene TRBJ2-7, with D maybe TRBD2 (5 bases). Material: blood. The TCR comes from a man aged 25 to 40 in good health. This CDR3 reads CASSIPGTYEQYF. CDR3 coding DNA: TGTGCCAGTAGTATCCCGGGAACCTACGAGCAGTACTTC.